The clone carrying this T cell receptor beta chain turned up a few times. CDR3 length: 16 amino acids. Germline V gene data show CDR1 as SGHVS and CDR2 as FQNEAQ. The trim removed 4 bases at V and 7 bases at J, leaving 9 bases unmatched. TCRdb called the 5' RACE reads again in MiXCR, with one record for every CDR3 protein. Of 250,000 or so distinct CDR3 sequences in the sample, 15% to 20% were seen once. The data are from a study of CD8 T cells in ankylosing spondylitis. Sequencing was carried out using blood, either unsorted or a sorted T cell fraction (not recorded which). This TCR was recovered from a male donor with ankylosing spondylitis or in good health (not recorded which). The V and J genes are TRBV7-8 and TRBJ2-2, with TRBD1 identical over 10 bases. The CDR3 DNA is TGTGCCAGCAGCTCCCGGGACAGGGGAGATGGCGGGGAGCTGTTTTTT. It is translated as CASSSRDRGDGGELFF.